This T cell receptor beta chain was recovered during a study of tumor-infiltrating lymphocytes in primary liver carcinoma. On the study more broadly: The patient group consisted of men and women aged 30 to 69 years. Regarding the study as a whole: The study found a significantly higher top-250-clone fraction in tumors than in blood (p = 0.039).

As concerns this clonotype: Its cognate antigen is unknown.

CDR1 is MDHEN and CDR2 is SYDVKM in the germline V gene. CDR3 length equals 17 residues. V lost 5 bases and J 3 bases, leaving 20 bases between the germline ends. The study co-extracted DNA and RNA from around 18-30 mg of unsorted bulk tissue. The patients, who had chronic HBV infection, were treatment-naive (untreated). A constant-region primer primed TCR beta cDNA synthesis from 500 to 550 ng of total RNA. Slightly modified ARM-PCR, run as three nested multiplex PCR rounds, produced the TCR beta libraries. Rounds one and two of PCR, each of roughly 11 cycles, were primed with TRBV1-TRBV30 forward primers and a C-beta reverse primer. TCRdb reanalysed the multiplex PCR reads using MiXCR and keeps one entry per CDR3 protein. The data contain approximately 92,000 distinct CDR3 sequences, roughly 70% of them singletons.

Sequencing was performed on tumor-adjacent normal liver tissue. The chain recombines TRBV28 with TRBJ2-1; no reliable D call. This TCR derives from a man aged 35 to 55 with primary liver carcinoma and hepatitis B virus infection. Written as DNA, the CDR3 is TGTGCCAGCAGTATACGGGCAGGCAGCCTCGGCTACAATGAGCAGTTCTTC. It translates to CASSIRAGSLGYNEQFF.